The rows below give T cell receptor beta chains drawn from one sample of a study of blood T cell repertoires in COVID-19. TCRdb's table, derived via immunoSEQ multiplex PCR, lists solely in-frame clones and lacks some. The sample lists approximately 200,000 clones, roughly four fifths occurring once. The sample taken for sequencing was PBMCs or T cells enriched from blood (not recorded which). These receptors all come from a man in his forties who had recovered from COVID-19. CDR3s include the opening cysteine and the closing phenylalanine or tryptophan. A D gene is named only where the DNA matches it firmly. The size field is filled for only some rows; it gives once, few, many or a size class.

CDR3	DNA	size	J	V	D
CASREQGNTEAFF	TGTGCCAGCAGGGAACAGGGAAACACTGAAGCTTTCTTT	-	TRBJ1-1	TRBV11-2	-
CSAFPEARTDTQYF	TGCAGTGCTTTCCCGGAGGCGCGCACAGATACGCAGTATTTT	-	TRBJ2-3	TRBV29-1	-
CASSLEDTAIYNEQFF	TGCGCCAGCAGCTTGGAGGACACAGCTATATACAATGAGCAGTTCTTC	-	TRBJ2-1	TRBV5-1	-
CASSFPGGGGNSPLHF	TGTGCCAGCAGCTTCCCGGGGGGAGGCGGTAATTCACCCCTCCACTTT	-	TRBJ1-6	TRBV7-9	-
CATAAQGAYEQYF	TGTGCCACCGCGGCCCAGGGGGCCTACGAGCAGTACTTC	-	TRBJ2-7	TRBV2	TRBD1
CASSLVVASGANVLTF	TGTGCCAGCAGCTTGGTTGTAGCCTCTGGGGCCAACGTCCTGACTTTC	few	TRBJ2-6	TRBV5-6	-
CASSQDPSQLAYTDTQYF	TGCGCCAGCAGCCAAGATCCTTCCCAATTAGCTTACACAGATACGCAGTATTTT	-	TRBJ2-3	TRBV4-1	-
CASSFFSGSGETQYF	TGTGCCAGCAGCTTCTTTAGCGGGAGTGGAGAGACCCAGTACTTC	-	TRBJ2-5	TRBV7-2	TRBD2
CASSNPTAGTLYEQYF	TGTGCCAGCAGTAACCCCACGGCGGGAACTCTCTACGAGCAGTACTTC	-	TRBJ2-7	TRBV6-2/TRBV6-3	-
CASSKAAGKDTGELFF	TGTGCCAGCAGCAAAGCGGCCGGGAAGGACACCGGGGAGCTGTTTTTT	once	TRBJ2-2	TRBV21-1	-
CASSQDRGGVSGYGYTF	TGCGCCAGCAGCCAAGATCGGGGGGGCGTGAGCGGCTATGGCTACACCTTC	-	TRBJ1-2	TRBV4-3	-
CASRFDRGSGGELFF	TGTGCCAGCAGGTTCGACAGGGGATCGGGCGGGGAGCTGTTTTTT	once	TRBJ2-2	TRBV28	TRBD1
CASSFVWGGQETQYF	TGCGCCAGCAGCTTCGTGTGGGGAGGCCAAGAGACCCAGTACTTC	-	TRBJ2-5	TRBV5-1	-
CASSYSRGNNEQFF	TGTGCCAGCAGTTACTCTCGCGGGAACAATGAGCAGTTCTTC	-	TRBJ2-1	TRBV6-6	-
CASSDRDSNEKLFF	TGTGCCAGCAGTGACCGGGACAGTAATGAAAAACTGTTTTTT	-	TRBJ1-4	TRBV6-6	TRBD1
CASSPGVAGRKETQYF	TGCGCCAGCAGCCCGGGGGTAGCGGGACGCAAAGAGACCCAGTACTTC	-	TRBJ2-5	TRBV5-1	TRBD2
CSASQGTEAFF	TGCAGTGCTAGCCAGGGAACTGAAGCTTTCTTT	-	TRBJ1-1	TRBV20-1	-
CASSPDSGGTDTQYF	TGTGCCAGCAGCCCCGACAGCGGGGGCACAGATACGCAGTATTTT	many	TRBJ2-3	TRBV7-2	TRBD2
CASSSSNEQFF	TGTGCCAGCAGCTCTAGCAATGAGCAGTTCTTC	-	TRBJ2-1	TRBV7-6	-
CASSHTGRSGNTIYF	TGTGCCAGCAGCCATACAGGCCGGTCCGGAAACACCATATATTTT	-	TRBJ1-3	TRBV7-9	-
CASSSSTLAEQFF	TGTGCCAGCAGCTCCAGTACCCTGGCTGAGCAGTTCTTC	-	TRBJ2-1	TRBV7-3	-
CASSEDRVAGYTF	TGCGCCAGCAGTGAAGACAGGGTGGCCGGCTACACCTTC	-	TRBJ1-2	TRBV10-2	TRBD1
CAWSDRGTFYEQYF	TGTGCCTGGAGTGACAGGGGCACCTTCTACGAGCAGTACTTC	-	TRBJ2-7	TRBV30	TRBD1
CASSLGSGRTEAFF	TGTGCCAGCAGCTTAGGGTCGGGTCGGACTGAAGCTTTCTTT	-	TRBJ1-1	TRBV7-8	-
CASSEAQGIDGYTF	TGTGCCAGCAGTGAAGCACAGGGGATTGATGGCTACACCTTC	-	TRBJ1-2	TRBV2	TRBD1
CASSEWESSYNSPLHF	TGTGCCAGCAGTGAATGGGAGAGCTCCTATAATTCACCCCTCCACTTT	-	TRBJ1-6	TRBV6-1	-
CASSFVAGLFSGANVLTF	TGTGCCAGCAGTTTCGTGGCAGGTCTCTTCTCTGGGGCCAACGTCCTGACTTTC	-	TRBJ2-6	TRBV6-2/TRBV6-3	-
CASSQGGSGSYNEQFF	TGTGCCAGCAGCCAAGGTGGTAGCGGCTCCTACAATGAGCAGTTCTTC	-	TRBJ2-1	TRBV4-2	-
CASSQQGETQPQHF	TGTGCCAGCAGTCAACAGGGAGAGACTCAGCCCCAGCATTTT	-	TRBJ1-5	TRBV6-2/TRBV6-3	-
CASSLDYLTDTQYF	TGTGCCAGCAGCTTGGACTACCTAACAGATACGCAGTATTTT	once	TRBJ2-3	TRBV5-5	-
CASSLRGRDAYEQYF	TGTGCCAGCAGCTTAAGAGGGAGGGACGCCTACGAGCAGTACTTC	-	TRBJ2-7	TRBV11-2	TRBD2
CASSQTDRGHKNEQFF	TGTGCCAGCAGCCAAACGGACAGGGGGCATAAGAATGAGCAGTTCTTC	-	TRBJ2-1	TRBV4-2	TRBD1
CASSAVDRGNQPQHF	TGTGCCAGCAGCGCGGTGGACAGGGGAAATCAGCCCCAGCATTTT	few	TRBJ1-5	TRBV7-8	TRBD1
CASSLRALDKKGQPQHF	TGTGCCAGCAGCTTAAGGGCACTAGACAAAAAGGGTCAGCCCCAGCATTTT	-	TRBJ1-5	TRBV7-6	-
CASSPPTPKGTEAFF	TGCGCCAGCAGCCCCCCGACTCCAAAAGGCACTGAAGCTTTCTTT	-	TRBJ1-1	TRBV4-1	-
CASSLSGGADTQYF	TGTGCCAGCAGCCTCAGCGGGGGGGCTGATACGCAGTATTTT	-	TRBJ2-3	TRBV7-9	TRBD2
CASSLNQNTEAFF	TGTGCCAGCAGCTTGAATCAGAACACTGAAGCTTTCTTT	few	TRBJ1-1	TRBV5-4	-
CAWTPGQAGQPQHF	TGTGCCTGGACCCCTGGACAGGCTGGGCAGCCCCAGCATTTT	-	TRBJ1-5	TRBV30	TRBD1
CASSFQRSTEAFF	TGTGCCAGCAGTTTTCAACGGAGCACTGAAGCTTTCTTT	many	TRBJ1-1	TRBV27	-
CASSLPDRLGTEAFF	TGTGCCAGCAGTTTACCCGACAGGCTGGGCACTGAAGCTTTCTTT	-	TRBJ1-1	TRBV28	-
CASSRTGTYGYTF	TGTGCCAGCAGCCGGACAGGGACCTATGGCTACACCTTC	-	TRBJ1-2	TRBV7-2	TRBD1
CASSQFGREGSGELFF	TGTGCCAGCAGCCAATTCGGGCGGGAGGGAAGTGGGGAGCTGTTTTTT	-	TRBJ2-2	TRBV4-2	TRBD2
CASSLGLDYGGELFF	TGCGCCAGCAGCTTGGGACTAGATTATGGCGGGGAGCTGTTTTTT	-	TRBJ2-2	TRBV5-1	-
CASSAVQGYTEAFF	TGTGCCAGCAGCGCGGTCCAGGGTTACACTGAAGCTTTCTTT	-	TRBJ1-1	TRBV7-2	-
CASSSPQGASGYTF	TGTGCCAGCAGCTCACCTCAGGGGGCGAGTGGCTACACCTTC	-	TRBJ1-2	TRBV13	TRBD1
CASSAFPAGINRELFF	TGTGCCAGCAGTGCCTTCCCAGCGGGAATTAATCGGGAGCTGTTTTTT	-	TRBJ2-2	TRBV6-4	TRBD2